This T cell receptor (beta chain) derives from a study of blood T cell repertoires in COVID-19. Whole-study context: Whether acute or convalescent, the COVID-19 samples came from the United States, Italy and Spain. T cells, B-cell-depleted T cells, or PBMCs provided the cDNA or gDNA that served as material.

V lost 3 bases to trimming and J lost 0 bases, with 3 bases between them. The CDR3 covers 12 residues. Germline CDR1 LGHDT, CDR2 YNNKEL (reference sequence). Original analysis: Reference gene primer amplification gave estimated nucleated cell counts. The assay was immunoSEQ multiplex PCR, and TCRdb's table has in-frame clones only and misses some. D and trimming come from the DNA, and the V and J calls and clone size come from that table. The top ten clones hold almost 10% of a sample with 70,000 or so clones, approximately 80% of them seen once. The specimen sequenced was peripheral blood. This chain joins TRBV3-1 (or the pseudogene TRBV3-2) and TRBJ2-7; D is uncertain. This TCR came from a woman older than 75 with acute or convalescent COVID-19. CDR3 DNA sequence: TGTGCCAGCAGCCACTTCTCCTACGAGCAGTACTTC. As protein: CASSHFSYEQYF.